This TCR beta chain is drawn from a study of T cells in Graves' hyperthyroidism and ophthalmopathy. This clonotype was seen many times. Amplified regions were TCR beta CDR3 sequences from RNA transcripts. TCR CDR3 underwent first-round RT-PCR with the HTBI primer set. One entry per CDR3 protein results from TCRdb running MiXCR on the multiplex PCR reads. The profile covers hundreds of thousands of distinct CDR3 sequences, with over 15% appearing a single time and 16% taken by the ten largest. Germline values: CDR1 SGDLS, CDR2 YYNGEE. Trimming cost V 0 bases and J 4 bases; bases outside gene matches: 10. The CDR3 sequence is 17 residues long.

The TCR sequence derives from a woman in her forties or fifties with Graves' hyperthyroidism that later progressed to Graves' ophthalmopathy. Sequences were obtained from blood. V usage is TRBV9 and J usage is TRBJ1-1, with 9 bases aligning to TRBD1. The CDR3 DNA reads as TGTGCCAGCAGCGTAGATGGGACAGGGTTTGGCGGCACTGAAGCTTTCTTT. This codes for CASSVDGTGFGGTEAFF.